This T cell receptor beta chain was sequenced for a study of T cell responses to AZD1222 COVID-19 vaccine. Study conclusions and caveats: Most donors were white British and more were female, and clonal diversity was possibly underestimated.

Losses at the gene ends were 2 bases for V and 6 bases for J; bases not matched to a gene: 4. Germline V gene data show CDR1 as MNHEY and CDR2 as SMNVEV (reference sequence). This CDR3 region has 15 residues. Comment on this clone: Its cognate antigen is unknown.

TCRdb keeps only in-frame clones here, not all; method: immunoSEQ multiplex PCR. The sample yields about 140,000 clones, roughly 92% seen once. This rearrangement joins TRBV27 to TRBJ2-1; 10 bases line up with TRBD2. This receptor was obtained from an adult in good health. The sequences come from peripheral blood, collected on day 0 of AZD1222 vaccination. The CDR3 region is CASSLLLAGSNEQFF. CDR3 DNA: TGTGCCAGCAGTTTACTACTAGCGGGAAGCAATGAGCAGTTCTTC.